One T cell receptor (beta chain) is described in this entry. Libraries were prepared by immunoSEQ multiplex PCR; TCRdb keeps only in-frame clonotypes and omits some of them. The table records 210,000 or so clones, approximately 87% of them present only once. This CDR3 is built from 14 residues. Looked up from germline, CDR1 is MNHEY and CDR2 is SVGAGI. The V and J ends lost 0 bases and 7 bases, in that order; junction bases with no gene match: 3. This entry is derived from a study of blood T cell repertoires in COVID-19. The chain couples TRBV6-5 to TRBJ1-1, with TRBD1 matching over 9 bases. The TCR sequence derives from a woman aged 45-59 years in a cohort exposed to, infected with or recovered from COVID-19 (not recorded which). Sequencing was done on a sample of PBMCs or T cells enriched from blood (not recorded which). The CDR3 protein is CASSYSGQGNEAFF. The CDR3 DNA reads as TGTGCCAGCAGTTACTCCGGACAGGGGAATGAAGCTTTCTTT.